The rows below give T cell receptor beta chains drawn from one sample of a study of beta chain features in type 1 diabetes. Only in-frame clones appear in the TCRdb table, and some are missing; sequencing was by immunoSEQ multiplex PCR. Of 150,000 to 190,000 clones in the sample, roughly 11% were seen once. Sequences were obtained from central memory CD4+ T cells from blood. The receptors here all came from a man younger than 30 in good health. Each CDR3 is given with its conserved first and last residue. The D gene is left open where the match is weak. Some rows have no size entry. The others give once, few or many, or a class for an expanded clone.

clone_size j_call v_call cdr3_length d_call cdr3_aa cdr3_nt
. TRBJ2-3 TRBV20-1 11 . CSAQGRGTQYF TGCAGTGCTCAAGGAAGGGGGACGCAGTATTTT
few TRBJ1-4 TRBV4-1 13 . CASSRDFNEKLFF TGCGCCAGCAGCCGAGACTTTAATGAAAAACTGTTTTTT
few TRBJ2-4 TRBV9 14 . CASSVDGAKNIQYF TGTGCCAGCAGCGTAGATGGGGCCAAAAACATTCAGTACTTC
few TRBJ1-2 TRBV7-2 16 TRBD1 CASSPRTGGRVYGYTF TGTGCCAGCAGCCCCCGGACAGGGGGAAGGGTCTATGGCTACACCTTC
few TRBJ2-3 TRBV5-4 14 . CASSQDLEFRSQYF TGTGCCAGCAGCCAAGATCTAGAGTTTCGATCGCAGTATTTT
. TRBJ2-7 TRBV13 18 TRBD2 CASSPTPGLALSSYEQYF TGTGCCAGCAGCCCGACCCCGGGACTAGCGTTAAGCTCCTACGAGCAGTACTTC
few TRBJ2-6 TRBV5-1 17 TRBD2 CASGDGRAYSGANVLTF TGCGCCAGCGGGGATGGGAGGGCCTATTCTGGGGCCAACGTCCTGACTTTC
. TRBJ2-3 TRBV15 12 . CATSRRTDTQYF TGTGCCACCAGCCGACGCACAGATACGCAGTATTTT
few TRBJ1-1 TRBV7-2 13 . CASSFSTPLVAFF TGTGCCAGCAGCTTCAGTACACCCTTAGTGGCTTTCTTT
few TRBJ2-3 TRBV5-1 16 TRBD1 CASSDRVRGPTDTQYF TGCGCCAGCAGCGACAGGGTCAGGGGCCCCACAGATACGCAGTATTTT
. TRBJ1-2 TRBV14 16 TRBD1 CASSQNRGTVIYGYTF TGTGCCAGCAGCCAGAACAGGGGTACCGTGATCTATGGCTACACCTTC
. TRBJ2-4 TRBV6-6 14 TRBD2 CASSPSGARNIQYF TGTGCCAGCAGCCCTAGCGGAGCCAGGAACATTCAGTACTTC
. TRBJ1-5 TRBV28 15 . CASSLQGGSNQPQHF TGTGCCAGCAGTTTACAGGGTGGGAGCAATCAGCCCCAGCATTTT
. TRBJ1-6 TRBV9 16 . CASSPQGNSYNSPLHF TGTGCCAGCAGCCCCCAGGGGAATTCCTATAATTCACCCCTCCACTTT
. TRBJ1-2 TRBV5-6 12 . CASSLQAYGYTF TGTGCCAGCAGCCTACAGGCTTATGGCTACACCTTC
few TRBJ1-2 TRBV20-1 11 . CSAGGHDGYTF TGCAGTGCTGGGGGGCATGATGGCTACACCTTC
few TRBJ1-1 TRBV2 13 . CASSGSPNTEAFF TGTGCCAGCAGTGGATCCCCGAACACTGAAGCTTTCTTT
. TRBJ2-1 TRBV4-2 16 TRBD1 CASSPLGQVENNEQFF TGTGCCAGCAGCCCTCTAGGACAGGTTGAAAACAATGAGCAGTTCTTC
. TRBJ2-3 TRBV7-2 14 TRBD2 CASSTSGGADTQYF TGTGCCAGCAGCACCAGCGGGGGGGCAGATACGCAGTATTTT
. TRBJ1-2 TRBV7-9 15 TRBD1 CASLPVGTGNYGYTF TGTGCCAGCCTCCCCGTCGGGACAGGGAATTATGGCTACACCTTC
few TRBJ2-1 TRBV5-1 15 TRBD1 CASSEGTGRGNEQFF TGCGCCAGCAGCGAAGGGACAGGGAGGGGCAATGAGCAGTTCTTC
. TRBJ2-5 TRBV29-1 13 . CSVGGGPQETQYF TGCAGCGTTGGAGGAGGGCCACAAGAGACCCAGTACTTC
. TRBJ1-2 TRBV28 11 TRBD1 CASTGGYGYTF TGTGCCAGCACAGGGGGCTATGGCTACACCTTC
many TRBJ2-3 TRBV25-1 11 . CASSLTDTQYF TGTGCCAGCAGCTTAACGGATACGCAGTATTTT
. TRBJ1-1 TRBV18 11 TRBD1 CASSLDREAFF TGTGCCAGCTCACTGGACAGGGAAGCTTTCTTT
. TRBJ2-7 TRBV10-3 12 . CAISATKYEQYF TGTGCCATCAGTGCTACAAAGTACGAGCAGTACTTC
. TRBJ2-1 TRBV5-5 15 . CASSPGRSSYNEQFF TGTGCCAGCAGCCCCGGGCGGAGCTCCTACAATGAGCAGTTCTTC
few TRBJ2-3 TRBV7-9 15 . CATPTSVGGTDTQYF TGTGCCACCCCGACATCGGTAGGAGGCACAGATACGCAGTATTTT
. TRBJ1-2 TRBV29-1 14 . CSVQRGTLGYGYTF TGCAGCGTACAACGGGGAACTCTTGGCTATGGCTACACCTTC
. TRBJ2-1 TRBV9 17 . CASSVASVAGRYNEQFF TGTGCCAGCAGCGTAGCTTCCGTTGCGGGACGGTACAATGAGCAGTTCTTC
. TRBJ1-5 TRBV29-1 13 . CSVEENSNQPQHF TGCAGCGTTGAGGAGAATAGCAATCAGCCCCAGCATTTT
few TRBJ2-1 TRBV7-9 13 . CASRNRDVFEQFF TGTGCCAGCAGAAACCGGGACGTCTTTGAGCAGTTCTTC
few TRBJ2-5 TRBV6-5 14 TRBD2 CASGSSGIQETQYF TGTGCCAGCGGTTCAAGCGGGATCCAAGAGACCCAGTACTTC
few TRBJ2-6 TRBV5-4 16 TRBD1 CASSSGTGSGANVLTF TGTGCCAGCAGTTCCGGGACAGGGTCTGGGGCCAACGTCCTGACTTTC
. TRBJ1-2 TRBV7-8 14 . CASSLPPVLYGYTF TGTGCCAGCAGCTTACCGCCGGTCCTCTATGGCTACACCTTC
. TRBJ2-2 TRBV10-3 16 TRBD1 CAISEPSTGSTGELFF TGTGCCATCAGTGAGCCATCGACAGGGTCTACCGGGGAGCTGTTTTTT
few TRBJ2-5 TRBV2 13 . CASSAGYGETQYF TGTGCCAGCAGCGCAGGGTACGGGGAGACCCAGTACTTC
. TRBJ2-7 TRBV30 13 . CAWSRQGVDEQYF TGTGCCTGGAGCCGTCAGGGCGTCGACGAGCAGTACTTC
few TRBJ2-7 TRBV5-1 11 . CASSLGPEQYF TGCGCCAGCAGCTTGGGGCCCGAGCAGTACTTC
few TRBJ2-3 TRBV15 15 TRBD1 CATSSRDRGADTQYF TGTGCCACCAGCAGTAGGGACAGGGGAGCGGATACGCAGTATTTT
. TRBJ1-1 TRBV9 14 TRBD1 CASVGGPGGREAFF TGTGCCAGCGTCGGTGGGCCAGGGGGGAGGGAAGCTTTCTTT
few TRBJ2-3 TRBV4-3 13 . CASSQDTVGTQYF TGCGCCAGCAGCCAAGATACGGTGGGTACGCAGTATTTT
few TRBJ2-3 TRBV5-4 16 TRBD2 CASSQGPGLAGDTQYF TGTGCCAGCAGCCAAGGACCGGGACTAGCGGGAGATACGCAGTATTTT
few TRBJ1-5 TRBV30 15 . CAWSVPGWVDQPQHF TGTGCCTGGAGTGTACCGGGGTGGGTGGATCAGCCCCAGCATTTT
few TRBJ1-1 TRBV4-1 17 . CASSQGGFGGSNTEAFF TGCGCCAGCAGCCAAGGGGGTTTCGGGGGATCGAACACTGAAGCTTTCTTT
few TRBJ2-2 TRBV7-9 14 TRBD1 CASSLQGNGGELFF TGTGCCAGCAGTCTACAGGGGAATGGCGGGGAGCTGTTTTTT
few TRBJ2-7 TRBV10-3 13 TRBD1 CAISAQGAGEQYF TGTGCCATCAGTGCTCAGGGGGCGGGAGAGCAGTACTTC
. TRBJ2-7 TRBV5-4 13 TRBD1 CASSLVDRGEQYF TGTGCCAGCAGCTTGGTAGACAGGGGCGAGCAGTACTTC
few TRBJ2-7 TRBV14 12 . CASSSYSYEQYF TGTGCCAGCAGCTCTTACTCCTACGAGCAGTACTTC
. TRBJ2-2 TRBV13 16 TRBD1 CASSLRQGGNTGELFF TGTGCCAGCAGCCTCCGACAGGGGGGTAACACCGGGGAGCTGTTTTTT